These 6 T cell receptor beta chains were all obtained from the same sample, sequenced in a study of cytomegalovirus exposure and HLA in healthy donors. The PCR had 60 Vbeta and 13 Jbeta primers. The method was immunoSEQ multiplex PCR; TCRdb's version includes in-frame clones alone and lacks a portion of them. The data hold approximately 120,000 clones, with roughly 71% observed a single time. The sample comprised PBMCs. Every receptor here comes from a woman in her sixties or seventies in good health and CMV-seropositive.

This clone has a handful of counts. This chain uses TRBV5-1 with TRBJ1-2; 9 bases are a match to TRBD1. The ends lost 4 bases at V and 4 bases at J; junction bases unmatched: 8. The CDR3 totals 15 residues. CDR1 and CDR2 (germline): SGHRS, YFSETQ. The CDR3 nucleotides are TGCGCCAGCAGCGCACAACAGGGGGCGGGCTATGGCTACACCTTC. Protein: CASSAQQGAGYGYTF.

The chain's CDR3 is CASSLSGTGGSEAFF. The DNA for the CDR3 is TGTGCCAGCAGCTTGTCCGGGACAGGGGGATCTGAAGCTTTCTTT. The genes are TRBV7-2 and TRBJ1-1; 11 bases line up with TRBD1. There are 15 residues in the CDR3. Germline lookup yields CDR1 SGHTA and CDR2 FQGNSA. The J segment lost 6 bases and the V segment lost 3 bases, leaving 6 bases of the junction unmatched.

The rearrangement links TRBV6-5 to TRBJ1-1; perhaps TRBD1 as D (5 bases). CDR3 length: 15 residues. CDR1 and CDR2 (germline): MNHEY, SVGAGI. The V and J ends lost 0 bases and 1 base respectively, with 9 bases between them. CDR3 protein: CASSYSYGGNTEAFF. DNA of the CDR3: TGTGCCAGCAGTTACTCTTACGGGGGGAACACTGAAGCTTTCTTT.

The chain links TRBV18 to TRBJ1-4; D might be TRBD1 (5 bases). CDR1 and CDR2 from the germline V gene are KGHSH and LQKENI. The CDR3 runs 14 residues. Trimming shortened V by 3 bases and J by 8 bases, and 13 bases separated the two germline ends. Here the CDR3 reads CASSPLGTGEKLFF. DNA for the CDR3: TGTGCCAGCTCACCCCTCGGCACAGGCGAAAAACTGTTTTTT.

This clone appeared once. This chain uses TRBV5-1 with TRBJ2-7; tentatively, D is TRBD1 (6 bases). The V gene lost 4 bases and the J gene lost 1 base, with 15 bases spanning the gap. The CDR3 totals 15 residues. Germline lookup yields CDR1 SGHRS and CDR2 YFSETQ. CDR3 residues: CASSTYRDISYEQYF. CDR3 sequence (DNA): TGCGCCAGCAGCACCTACCGGGACATTTCCTACGAGCAGTACTTC.

The chain links TRBV6-1 to TRBJ1-1; weak D call: TRBD1 (5 bases). CDR1 and CDR2 from the germline V gene are MNHNS and SASEGT. V was pared by 4 bases and J by 1 base, with 13 bases between. The CDR3 has 15 amino acids. CDR3 region: CASSALDTANTEAFF. The CDR3 DNA reads TGTGCCAGCAGTGCGCTGGACACGGCGAACACTGAAGCTTTCTTT.